Listed below are T cell receptor beta chains from one sample, sequenced in a study of vaccination effects on CD4 cells after COVID-19. Clones were sequenced by immunoSEQ multiplex PCR, and TCRdb holds only the in-frame ones, with some missing. Counted here are tens of thousands of clones, around three quarters occurring once; the ten biggest clones make up 3.5% to 4.5%. Antigens of these TCRs are unknown. The sample here was CD4+ T cells from PBMCs cultured with HCoV-OC43 spike peptides, taken before COVID-19 vaccination. The receptors originated from a human donor who received a COVID-19 vaccine. The CDR3 runs from the conserved cysteine through the conserved F or W. The D gene is left open where the match is weak. Clone size, where shown, is once, few, many, or a class for clones that have expanded.

abundance	v_gene	j_gene	d_gene	CDR3nt	CDR3aa
.	TRBV12-2	TRBJ2-5	.	TGTGCAAGTCGCTCGGGGGAGGTCCAGTACTTC	CASRSGEVQYF
.	TRBV24-1	TRBJ2-5	.	TGTGCCACCAGTGATTCCTACTCCCAAATACAAGAGACCCAGTACTTC	CATSDSYSQIQETQYF
.	TRBV18	TRBJ1-5	TRBD1	TGTGCCAGCTCACCAAAAATAACAGGGGTGAGCTTCCAGCATTTT	CASSPKITGVSFQHF
.	TRBV15	TRBJ1-1	.	TGTGCCACCAGCAGAGATTTTGAAACTGAAGCTTTCTTT	CATSRDFETEAFF
.	TRBV28	TRBJ1-6	.	TGTGCCAGCAGTTTGGGGGCAGGGCTATCACCCCTCCACTTT	CASSLGAGLSPLHF
.	TRBV5-6	TRBJ2-5	.	TGTGCCAGCAGCCTCTTTCTTGGGCGGGTTGGCGAGACCCAGTACTTC	CASSLFLGRVGETQYF
few	TRBV11-2	TRBJ2-2	TRBD2	TGTGCCAGCAGCGGTTGGACTAGCGGGGGGAAGAACACCGGGGAGCTGTTTTTT	CASSGWTSGGKNTGELFF
.	TRBV18	TRBJ2-5	.	TGTGCCAGCTCACCTTTACAGGGTGCCCAAGAGACCCAGTACTTC	CASSPLQGAQETQYF
few	TRBV7-2	TRBJ1-5	.	TGTGCCAGCAGCTTAGAGGGACTTAGCAATCAGCCCCAGCATTTT	CASSLEGLSNQPQHF
.	TRBV19	TRBJ1-2	TRBD1	TGTGCCAGTAGTATAATCTCGTATCGCGACAGGGGAGGGGAAGGCTACACCTTC	CASSIISYRDRGGEGYTF
.	TRBV27	TRBJ1-1	.	TGTGCCAGCAGCCTAACTAGGGGCACTGAAGCTTTCTTT	CASSLTRGTEAFF
.	TRBV7-9	TRBJ2-4	.	TGTGCCAGCAGCTTAGGGGAGGAGGGGGCCATTCAGTACTTC	CASSLGEEGAIQYF
.	TRBV10-1	TRBJ2-3	TRBD1	TGCGCCAGCAGTGACGGGACAGGGTCCGGAGATACGCAGTATTTT	CASSDGTGSGDTQYF
.	TRBV12-5	TRBJ2-3	TRBD1	TGTGCTAGTGGTTTGGGAGGGGCAGGGGGAGCAGATACGCAGTATTTT	CASGLGGAGGADTQYF
.	TRBV5-4	TRBJ1-2	.	TGTGCCAGCAGCCGCGGCGCTAATAACTATGGCTACACCTTC	CASSRGANNYGYTF